A single sample gave rise to the 3 T cell receptor beta chains below, sequenced in a study of blood T cell repertoires in COVID-19. Data came from immunoSEQ multiplex PCR; TCRdb stores just in-frame clones and leaves some out. The sample contains 300,000 to 350,000 clones, 65% to 90% of which appear only once. The sample was PBMCs or T cells enriched from blood (not recorded which). These TCRs come from a woman aged 35 to 49 with acute COVID-19.

The V call is TRBV12-2, the J call TRBJ1-6. TRBV12-2 is an annotated pseudogene. This CDR3 has 19 residues. The CDR3 is CASRPPRGRQSSYNSPLHF. The CDR3 nucleotides read TGTGCAAGTCGCCCTCCGCGGGGCAGACAGAGCTCCTATAATTCACCCCTCCACTTT.

The chain has TRBV7-9 and TRBJ1-4; 7 nucleotides match TRBD1. This CDR3 has 15 residues. V lost 5 bases, J lost 4 bases, and 7 bases stayed unmatched. The germline CDR1 and CDR2 sequences are SEHNR and FQNEAQ (reference sequence). The CDR3 DNA is TGTGCCAGCAGCCTTCAGGGGGTTGGTAATGAAAAACTGTTTTTT. Translating it yields CASSLQGVGNEKLFF.

V usage is TRBV19 and J usage is TRBJ1-1, with 9 positions matching TRBD1. In germline, CDR1 is LNHDA, CDR2 SQIVND (reference sequence). This CDR3 region has 15 residues. With V trimmed by 4 bases and J by 5 bases, 8 bases remained unmatched. The CDR3 loop is CASSKRQGVRTEAFF. As DNA, the CDR3 is TGTGCCAGTAGTAAACGACAGGGGGTTAGGACTGAAGCTTTCTTT.